This TCR beta chain was observed in a study of OX40 agonist ivuxolimab in advanced cancers. Study at large: From 23 to 79 years was the age range, with a mean of around 54 years, and roughly 80% were male. Partial responses occurred in three patients (one hepatocellular carcinoma, two cutaneous melanoma). Regarding the study as a whole: Clonal expansion in partial responders at 0.1-3.0 mg/kg ranked among the lowest.

In the case of this clone: What it binds is unknown.

The CDR3 length is 15 residues. V lost 0 bases to trimming and J lost 5 bases; unmatched junction nucleotides: 4. In germline, CDR1 is LNHNV, CDR2 YYDKDF (reference sequence). It was autoimmune disease history or systemic immunosuppression that excluded patients. This table comes from immunoSEQ multiplex PCR, and its TCRdb copy is limited to in-frame clones, with some not included. The sample holds 35,000 to 45,000 clones, around 80% seen once. The chain carries TRBV15 and TRBJ1-2; 9 bases agree with TRBD1. Specimen: CD4+ or CD8+ T cells sorted from blood, collected in a trial of the OX40 agonist ivuxolimab. This receptor was obtained from an adult with an advanced solid tumor such as melanoma, head and neck, liver or kidney cancer. The CDR3 sequence: CATSREGQGGYGYTF. CDR3 DNA: TGTGCCACCAGCAGAGAGGGACAGGGTGGTTATGGCTACACCTTC.